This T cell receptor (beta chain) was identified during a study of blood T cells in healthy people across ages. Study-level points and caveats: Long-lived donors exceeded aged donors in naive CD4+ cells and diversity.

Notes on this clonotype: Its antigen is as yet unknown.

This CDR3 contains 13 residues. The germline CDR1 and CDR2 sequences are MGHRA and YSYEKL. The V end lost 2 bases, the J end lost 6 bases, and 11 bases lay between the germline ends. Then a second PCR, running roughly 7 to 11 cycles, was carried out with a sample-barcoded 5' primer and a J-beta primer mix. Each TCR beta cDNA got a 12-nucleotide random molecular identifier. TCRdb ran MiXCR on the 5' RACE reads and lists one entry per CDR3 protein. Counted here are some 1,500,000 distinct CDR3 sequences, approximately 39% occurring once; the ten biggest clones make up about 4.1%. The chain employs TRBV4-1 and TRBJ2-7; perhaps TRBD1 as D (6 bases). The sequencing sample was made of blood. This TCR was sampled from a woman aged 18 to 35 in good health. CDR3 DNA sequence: TGCGCCAGCAGCCAATACAGGGAGTCCGAGCAGTACTTC. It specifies CASSQYRESEQYF.